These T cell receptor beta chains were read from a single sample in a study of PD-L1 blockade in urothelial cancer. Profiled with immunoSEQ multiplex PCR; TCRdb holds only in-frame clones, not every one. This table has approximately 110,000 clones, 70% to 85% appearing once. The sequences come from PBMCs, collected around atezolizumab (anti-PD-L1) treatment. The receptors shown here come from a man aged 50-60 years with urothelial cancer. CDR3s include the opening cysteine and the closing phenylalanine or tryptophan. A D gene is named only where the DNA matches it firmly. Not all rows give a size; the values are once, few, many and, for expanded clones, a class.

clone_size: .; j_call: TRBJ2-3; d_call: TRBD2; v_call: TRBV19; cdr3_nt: TGTGCCAGTAGTGCACCCCCCACTAGCGGCGGGACGCAGTATTTT; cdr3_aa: CASSAPPTSGGTQYF
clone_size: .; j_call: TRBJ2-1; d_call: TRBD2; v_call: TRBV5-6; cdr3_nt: TGTGCCAGCAGCTTGGAATGGTTGGCAGGGAGGGACCATGAGCAGTTCTTC; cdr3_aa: CASSLEWLAGRDHEQFF
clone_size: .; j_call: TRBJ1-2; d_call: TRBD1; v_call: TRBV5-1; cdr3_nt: TGCGCCAGCAGCCCGGACAGGAGGTATGGCTACACCTTC; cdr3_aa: CASSPDRRYGYTF
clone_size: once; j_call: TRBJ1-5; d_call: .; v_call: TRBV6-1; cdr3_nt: TGTGCCAGCACCGGGGAGGGGTTGAGCAATCAGCCCCAGCATTTT; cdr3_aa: CASTGEGLSNQPQHF
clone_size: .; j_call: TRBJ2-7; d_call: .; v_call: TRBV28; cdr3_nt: TGTGCCAGCACTCCCGGGTATTTTTACGAGCAGTACTTC; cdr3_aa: CASTPGYFYEQYF
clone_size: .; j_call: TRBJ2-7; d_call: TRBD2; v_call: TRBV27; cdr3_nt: TGTGCCAGCATAGGACTAGCGGGACCCTACGAGCAGTACTTC; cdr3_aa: CASIGLAGPYEQYF
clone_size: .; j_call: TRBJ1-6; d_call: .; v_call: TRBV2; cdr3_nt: TGTGCCAGCAGTGAAGAGCCCTTAAATTCACCCCTCCACTTT; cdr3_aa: CASSEEPLNSPLHF
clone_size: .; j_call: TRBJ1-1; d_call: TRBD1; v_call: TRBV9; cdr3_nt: TGTGCCAGCAGCGGGGGGACAGGGGGCCGCACTGAAGCTTTCTTT; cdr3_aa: CASSGGTGGRTEAFF
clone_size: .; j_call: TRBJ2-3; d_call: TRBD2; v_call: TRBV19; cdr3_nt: TGTGCCAGTACCCCCCTAGCGGGTTCGACACTTAGCACAGATACGCAGTATTTT; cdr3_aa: CASTPLAGSTLSTDTQYF
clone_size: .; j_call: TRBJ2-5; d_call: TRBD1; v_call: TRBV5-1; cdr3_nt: TGCGCCAGCAGCTTGAGGCGGACAGGGGGCGAGACCCAGTACTTC; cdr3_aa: CASSLRRTGGETQYF
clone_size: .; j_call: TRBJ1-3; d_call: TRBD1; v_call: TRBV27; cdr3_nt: TGTGCCAGCAGTTTATTCAGGGGGGGAAACACCATATATTTT; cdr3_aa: CASSLFRGGNTIYF
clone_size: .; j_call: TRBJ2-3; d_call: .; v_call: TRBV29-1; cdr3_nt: TGCAGCGCCGTGAGGTTTGGTAGGACAGATACGCAGTATTTT; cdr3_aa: CSAVRFGRTDTQYF
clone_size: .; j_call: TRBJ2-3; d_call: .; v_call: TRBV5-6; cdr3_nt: TGTGCCAGCAGCTTATTCAGACCAGGGGATACGCAGTATTTT; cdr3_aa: CASSLFRPGDTQYF
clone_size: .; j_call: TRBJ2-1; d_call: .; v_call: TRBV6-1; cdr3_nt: TGTGCCAGCAGGTCCCCTAACAATGAGCAGTTCTTC; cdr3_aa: CASRSPNNEQFF
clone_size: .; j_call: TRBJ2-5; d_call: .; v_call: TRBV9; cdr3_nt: TGTGCCAGCAGCGTAGCTGGGGGAGGAGAGACCCAGTACTTC; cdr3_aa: CASSVAGGGETQYF
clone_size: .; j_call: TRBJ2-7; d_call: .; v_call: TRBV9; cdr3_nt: TGTGCCAGCAGCGTAGTGGCTAGCGCTTACGAGCAGTACTTC; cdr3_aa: CASSVVASAYEQYF
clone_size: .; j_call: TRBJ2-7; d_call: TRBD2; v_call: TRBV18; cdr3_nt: TGTGCCAGCTCTCCAGGGACTAGCGGAGTTGGGGTAAACGAGCAGTACTTC; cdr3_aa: CASSPGTSGVGVNEQYF
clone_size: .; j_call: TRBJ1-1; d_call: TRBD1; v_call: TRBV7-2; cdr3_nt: TGTGCCAGCAGCGCCGACAGGGGGCACACTGAAGCTTTCTTT; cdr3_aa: CASSADRGHTEAFF
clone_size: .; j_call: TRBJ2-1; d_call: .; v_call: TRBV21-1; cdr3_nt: TGTGCCAGCAGCAAAAGCCCGACTAGTAATGAGCAGTTCTTC; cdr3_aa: CASSKSPTSNEQFF
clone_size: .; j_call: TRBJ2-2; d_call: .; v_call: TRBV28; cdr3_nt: TGTGCCAGCAGTCCTAACGGCCTTGACAGAGTCACCGGGGAGCTGTTTTTT; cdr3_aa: CASSPNGLDRVTGELFF
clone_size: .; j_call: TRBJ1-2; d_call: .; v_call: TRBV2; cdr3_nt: TGTGCCAGCAGGCGGGAGAGTGGAAGCGGCTACACCTTC; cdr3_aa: CASRRESGSGYTF
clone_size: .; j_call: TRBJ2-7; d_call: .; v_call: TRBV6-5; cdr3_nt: TGTGCCAGCAGTGGGGGGGGCGCGCGATACGAGCAGTACTTC; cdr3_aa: CASSGGGARYEQYF
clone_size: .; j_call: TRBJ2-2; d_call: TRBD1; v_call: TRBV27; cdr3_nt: TGTGCCAGCAGTTCACAGGGGAAGGTCGCCGGGGAGCTGTTTTTT; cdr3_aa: CASSSQGKVAGELFF
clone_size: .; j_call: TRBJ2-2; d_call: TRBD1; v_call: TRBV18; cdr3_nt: TGTGCCAGCTCCCTACTCGGAGGCGGAACAGGGGGCATGGCCGGGGAGCTGTTTTTT; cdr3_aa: CASSLLGGGTGGMAGELFF
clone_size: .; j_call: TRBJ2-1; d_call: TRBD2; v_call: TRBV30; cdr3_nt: TGTGCCTGGAGAACGGGACTAGCGGTCTACAATGAGCAGTTCTTC; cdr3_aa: CAWRTGLAVYNEQFF
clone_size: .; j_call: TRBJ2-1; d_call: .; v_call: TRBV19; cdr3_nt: TGTGCCAGTAAAACAGCCTCCTACAATGAGCAGTTCTTC; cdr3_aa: CASKTASYNEQFF
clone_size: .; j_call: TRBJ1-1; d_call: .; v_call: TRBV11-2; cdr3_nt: TGTGCCAGCAGCTTAGTTCGGGTGAACACTGAAGCTTTCTTT; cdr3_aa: CASSLVRVNTEAFF
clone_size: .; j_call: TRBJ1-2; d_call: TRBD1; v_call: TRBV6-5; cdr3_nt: TGTGCCAGTGCAGGGGGACTTTATGGCTACACCTTC; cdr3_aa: CASAGGLYGYTF
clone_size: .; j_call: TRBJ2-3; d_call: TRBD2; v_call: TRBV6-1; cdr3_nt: TGTGCCAGCAGTGCGCCCTCGCGGGAGGGCACAGATACGCAGTATTTT; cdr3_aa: CASSAPSREGTDTQYF
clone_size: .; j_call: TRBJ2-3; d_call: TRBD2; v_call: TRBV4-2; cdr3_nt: TGTGCCAGCAGCCAAGATCCAGCGGGAGGGGTAGATACGCAGTATTTT; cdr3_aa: CASSQDPAGGVDTQYF
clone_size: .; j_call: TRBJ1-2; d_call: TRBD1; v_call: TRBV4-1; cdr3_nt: TGCGCCAGCAGCCAAGATCGAACAGGGGGCCGTGGCTACACCTTC; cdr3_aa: CASSQDRTGGRGYTF
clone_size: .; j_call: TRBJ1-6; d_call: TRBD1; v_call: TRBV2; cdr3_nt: TGTGCCAGCAGGCGGGACAGGGCGACTTCACCCCTCCACTTT; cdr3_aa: CASRRDRATSPLHF
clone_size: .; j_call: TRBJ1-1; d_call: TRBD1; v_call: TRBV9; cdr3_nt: TGTGCCAGCAGCTATGAGACAGGGTCCACTGAAGCTTTCTTT; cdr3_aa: CASSYETGSTEAFF
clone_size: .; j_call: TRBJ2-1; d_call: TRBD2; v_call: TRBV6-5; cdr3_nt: TGTGCCAGCAGTCGGGCTAGCGGGAGTGGAGAGGTGCAGTTCTTC; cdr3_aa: CASSRASGSGEVQFF
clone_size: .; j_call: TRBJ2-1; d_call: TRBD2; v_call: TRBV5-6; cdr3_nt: TGTGCCAGCAGTGGGGGTAGCGGGAAGCTGAAGCAGTTCTTC; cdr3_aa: CASSGGSGKLKQFF
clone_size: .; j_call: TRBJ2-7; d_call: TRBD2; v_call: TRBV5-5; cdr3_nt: TGTGCCAGCACCAAAACTAGCGGGAGGTCCTACGAGCAGTACTTC; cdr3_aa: CASTKTSGRSYEQYF
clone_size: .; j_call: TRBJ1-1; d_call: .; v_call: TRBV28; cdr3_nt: TGTGCCAGCAGTTTGTTAGAGAACACTGAAGCTTTCTTT; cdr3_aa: CASSLLENTEAFF
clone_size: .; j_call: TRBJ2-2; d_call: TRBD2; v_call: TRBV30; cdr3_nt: TGTGCCTGGAGTCGAGCGGGAGGTCGAGCCGGGGAGCTGTTTTTT; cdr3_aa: CAWSRAGGRAGELFF
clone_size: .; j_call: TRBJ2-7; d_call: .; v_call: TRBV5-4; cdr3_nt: TGTGCCAGCAGGGTTTTCGGGTCCACCTACGAGCAGTACTTC; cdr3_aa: CASRVFGSTYEQYF
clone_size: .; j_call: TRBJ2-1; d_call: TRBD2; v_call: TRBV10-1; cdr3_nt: TGCGCCAGCAGCCCCCGCCCCCTTCTAGCGGGGATTTACAATGAGCAGTTCTTC; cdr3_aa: CASSPRPLLAGIYNEQFF
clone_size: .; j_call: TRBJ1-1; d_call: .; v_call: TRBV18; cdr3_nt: TGTGCCAGCTCACCAGGGCTATACAAGAACACTGAAGCTTTCTTT; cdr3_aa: CASSPGLYKNTEAFF
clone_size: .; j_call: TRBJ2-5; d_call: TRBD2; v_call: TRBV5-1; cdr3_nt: TGCGCCAGCAGACTAGCGGGAGGGCCGGGGCGGGAGACCCAGTACTTC; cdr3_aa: CASRLAGGPGRETQYF
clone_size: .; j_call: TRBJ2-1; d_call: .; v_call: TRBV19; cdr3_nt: TGTGCCAGTAGTCCCATCGACAGGCCCTCCTACAATGAGCAGTTCTTC; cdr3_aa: CASSPIDRPSYNEQFF
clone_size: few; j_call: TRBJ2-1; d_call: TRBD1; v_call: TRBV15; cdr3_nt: TGTGCCACCAGCCCCAGGACAGGGGTGGGCAATGAGCAGTTCTTC; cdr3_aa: CATSPRTGVGNEQFF
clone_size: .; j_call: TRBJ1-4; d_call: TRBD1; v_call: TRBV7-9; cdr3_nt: TGTGCCAGCAGCCCCGGACAGGGGTACACTAATGAAAAACTGTTTTTT; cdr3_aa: CASSPGQGYTNEKLFF
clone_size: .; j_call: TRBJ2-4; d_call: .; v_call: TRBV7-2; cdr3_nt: TGTGCCAGCAGCGCATCAGTAGCCAAAAACATTCAGTACTTC; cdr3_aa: CASSASVAKNIQYF
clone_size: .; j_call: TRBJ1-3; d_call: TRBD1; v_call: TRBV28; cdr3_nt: TGTGCCAGCAGTTTGGTAGGGGGCGTCTCTGGAAACACCATATATTTT; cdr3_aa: CASSLVGGVSGNTIYF
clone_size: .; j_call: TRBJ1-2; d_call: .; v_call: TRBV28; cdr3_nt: TGTGCCAGCAGTTTACCGCCAGGGTCCTATGGCTACACCTTC; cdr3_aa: CASSLPPGSYGYTF
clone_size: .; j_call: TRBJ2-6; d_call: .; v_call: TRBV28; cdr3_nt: TGTGCCAGCAGTCACAGGGCGTCGGGGGCCAACGTCCTGACTTTC; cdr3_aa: CASSHRASGANVLTF
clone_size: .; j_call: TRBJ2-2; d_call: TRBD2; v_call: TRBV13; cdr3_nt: TGTGCCAGCAGCCACCCGGGACTAGCGGGAGGGCCTTCCGGGGAGCTGTTTTTT; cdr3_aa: CASSHPGLAGGPSGELFF
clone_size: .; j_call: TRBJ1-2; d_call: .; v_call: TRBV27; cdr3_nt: TGTGCCAGCAGTTTATCGAGTACAGGTGTCTATGGCTACACCTTC; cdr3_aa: CASSLSSTGVYGYTF
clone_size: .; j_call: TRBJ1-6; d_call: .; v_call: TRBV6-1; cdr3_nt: TGTGCCAGCAGCCAATACCAAGGGGATTCACCCCTCCACTTT; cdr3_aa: CASSQYQGDSPLHF
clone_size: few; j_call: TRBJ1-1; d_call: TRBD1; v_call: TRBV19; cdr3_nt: TGTGCCAGTAGTTCGGAACAGGGGGCGCGGACTGAAGCTTTCTTT; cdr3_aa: CASSSEQGARTEAFF
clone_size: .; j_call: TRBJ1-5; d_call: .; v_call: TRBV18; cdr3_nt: TGTGCCAGCTCACCCCTAGCCCCCGGACAGAAAAATCAGCCCCAGCATTTT; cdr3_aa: CASSPLAPGQKNQPQHF
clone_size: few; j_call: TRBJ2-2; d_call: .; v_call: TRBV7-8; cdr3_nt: TGTGCCAGCAGCTTCGGTCGCCGGGAGAACACCGGGGAGCTGTTTTTT; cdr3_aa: CASSFGRRENTGELFF
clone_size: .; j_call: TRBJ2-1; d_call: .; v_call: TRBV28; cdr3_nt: TGTGCCAGCAGATACAGGGCCAATGAGCAGTTCTTC; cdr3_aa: CASRYRANEQFF
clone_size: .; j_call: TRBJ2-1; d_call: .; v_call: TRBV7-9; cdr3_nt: TGTGCCAGCAGCAAAGGGAGCGTCACCAATGAGCAGTTCTTC; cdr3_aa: CASSKGSVTNEQFF
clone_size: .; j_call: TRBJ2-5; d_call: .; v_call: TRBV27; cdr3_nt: TGTGCCAGCAGTTACCGTAGCGTGACTAGGTGGGAGACCCAGTACTTC; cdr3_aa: CASSYRSVTRWETQYF
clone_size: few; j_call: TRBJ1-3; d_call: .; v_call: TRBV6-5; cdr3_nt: TGTGCCAGCAGTTACAGGACACCTAGCTCTGGAAACACCATATATTTT; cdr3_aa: CASSYRTPSSGNTIYF
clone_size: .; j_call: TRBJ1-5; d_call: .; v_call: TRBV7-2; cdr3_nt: TGTGCCAGCAGCTTAGGGCAGGATCAGCCCCAGCATTTT; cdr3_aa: CASSLGQDQPQHF